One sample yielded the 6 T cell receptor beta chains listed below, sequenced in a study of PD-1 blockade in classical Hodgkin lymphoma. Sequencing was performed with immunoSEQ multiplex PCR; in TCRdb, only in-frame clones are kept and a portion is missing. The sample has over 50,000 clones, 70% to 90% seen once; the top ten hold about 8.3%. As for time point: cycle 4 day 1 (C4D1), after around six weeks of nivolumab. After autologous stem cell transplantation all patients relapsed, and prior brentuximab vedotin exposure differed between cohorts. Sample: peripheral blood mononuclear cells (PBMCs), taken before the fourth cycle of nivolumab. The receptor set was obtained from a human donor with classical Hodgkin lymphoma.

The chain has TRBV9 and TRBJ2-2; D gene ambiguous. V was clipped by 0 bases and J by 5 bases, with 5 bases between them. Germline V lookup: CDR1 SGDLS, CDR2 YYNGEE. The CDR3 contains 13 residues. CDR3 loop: CASSVGSTGELFF. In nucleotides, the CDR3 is TGTGCCAGCAGCGTAGGTTCGACCGGGGAGCTGTTTTTT.

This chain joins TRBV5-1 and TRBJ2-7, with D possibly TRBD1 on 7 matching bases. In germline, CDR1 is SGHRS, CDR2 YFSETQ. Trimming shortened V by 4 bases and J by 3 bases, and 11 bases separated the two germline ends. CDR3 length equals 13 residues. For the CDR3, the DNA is TGCGCCAGCAGCATCAGGGGGGTCTACGAGCAGTACTTC. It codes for CASSIRGVYEQYF.

The CDR3 sequence is CASSPEGLPTNEKLFF. The CDR3 coding sequence is TGCGCCAGCAGCCCCGAGGGGCTCCCAACTAATGAAAAACTGTTTTTT. The chain couples TRBV5-1 to TRBJ1-4; the D gene is possibly TRBD1 (5 bases). This CDR3 contains 16 residues. The V gene's germline CDR1 is SGHRS and CDR2 YFSETQ. Trimming shortened V by 4 bases and J by 0 bases, and 13 bases separated the two germline ends.

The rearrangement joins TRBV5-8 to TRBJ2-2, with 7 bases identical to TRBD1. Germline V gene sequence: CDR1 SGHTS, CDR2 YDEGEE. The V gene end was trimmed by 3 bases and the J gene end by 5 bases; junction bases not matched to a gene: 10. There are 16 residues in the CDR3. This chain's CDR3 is CASSSTVGTVTGELFF. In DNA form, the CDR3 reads TGTGCCAGCAGCTCCACCGTCGGGACAGTTACCGGGGAGCTGTTTTTT.

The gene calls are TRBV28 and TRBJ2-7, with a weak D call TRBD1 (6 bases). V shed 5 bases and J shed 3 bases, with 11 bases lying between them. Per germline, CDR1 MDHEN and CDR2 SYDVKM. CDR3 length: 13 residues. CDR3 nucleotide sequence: TGTGCCAGCAGTAGGGCAGGGGACTACGAGCAGTACTTC. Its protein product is CASSRAGDYEQYF.

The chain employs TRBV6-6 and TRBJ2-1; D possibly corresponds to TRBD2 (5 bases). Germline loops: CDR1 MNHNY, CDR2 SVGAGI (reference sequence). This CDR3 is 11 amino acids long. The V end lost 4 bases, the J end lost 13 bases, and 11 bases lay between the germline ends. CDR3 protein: CASSSGLSQFF. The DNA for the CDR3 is TGTGCCAGCAGTTCCGGACTGTCACAGTTCTTC.